These 4 T cell receptor beta chains were all obtained from the same sample, sequenced in a study of T cell responses to AZD1222 COVID-19 vaccine. Assay used: immunoSEQ multiplex PCR; TCRdb lists only in-frame clones, some missing. Of around 150,000 clones listed, over 90% are singletons. The sample here was peripheral blood, taken 28 days after the second AZD1222 dose. The receptors shown here come from an adult who received the AZD1222 COVID-19 vaccine.

The chain joins TRBV7-8 to TRBJ1-1; D ambiguous. Germline V CDR1 and CDR2: SGHVS, FQNEAQ. The CDR3 contains 14 residues. V shed 1 base and J shed 4 bases, with 10 bases lying between them. CDR3 coding DNA: TGTGCCAGCAGCTTAGATCGAGAATCCACTGAAGCTTTCTTT. Its protein product is CASSLDRESTEAFF.

The chain combines TRBV28 with TRBJ1-5; no definite D call. CDR3 length: 13 amino acids. CDR1 is MDHEN and CDR2 is SYDVKM in the germline V gene. The germline V and J ends were trimmed by 3 bases and 3 bases, with 6 bases remaining between them. For the CDR3, the DNA is TGTGCCAGCAGTTTCGGTCACAATCAGCCCCAGCATTTT. Encoded protein: CASSFGHNQPQHF.

This sequence joins TRBV30 and TRBJ1-1; TRBD1 might be the D (5 bases). Germline V gene sequence: CDR1 GTSNPN, CDR2 SVGIG (reference sequence). V was shortened by 5 bases and J by 4 bases, with 14 bases between the two germline ends. This CDR3 spans 13 amino acids. This CDR3 is CAWERGVITEAFF. DNA for the CDR3: TGTGCCTGGGAGAGAGGGGTCATCACTGAAGCTTTCTTT.

In this sample, this clone turned up once. The rearrangement uses TRBV5-4 and TRBJ2-3, with TRBD2 matching over 12 bases. This CDR3 is built from 16 residues. Losses at the gene ends were 4 bases for V and 4 bases for J; bases not matched to a gene: 7. Per germline, CDR1 SGHNT and CDR2 YYREEE (reference sequence). DNA for the CDR3: TGTGCCAGCAGCCCAGGACTAGCGGGAAATCCAGATACGCAGTATTTT. It specifies CASSPGLAGNPDTQYF.